This entry lists 9 T cell receptor beta chains sequenced from one sample in a study of stem cell transplantation in POMP-related autoinflammatory disease. Study observations and caveats: PRAID patients trended toward lower TRB diversity and higher clonality in all analyzed T-cell subsets. In PRAID patients, the number of distinct TRB V-J gene pairings was restricted.

The protocol was immunoSEQ multiplex PCR, while the TCRdb copy is restricted to in-frame clones and leaves out a portion. This sample has approximately 11,000 clones, with more than 75% found just once. No antigen has been assigned to these receptors. Material: CD8+ T cells from PBMCs, obtained before stem cell transplantation. These TCRs come from a human donor with POMP-related autoinflammation and immune dysregulation (PRAID).

This chain joins TRBV27 and TRBJ2-7, with D tentatively TRBD1 (5 bases). Per the germline V gene, CDR1 is MNHEY and CDR2 is SMNVEV (reference sequence). The CDR3 spans 18 residues. V shed 7 bases and J shed 2 bases, with 27 bases lying between them. The CDR3 coding sequence is TGTGCCAGCACCTCAGGGTCCTCCCTCACCGGCAGCACCTACGAGCAGTACTTC. Translated: CASTSGSSLTGSTYEQYF.

The V and J genes are TRBV7-8 and TRBJ1-1, with D possibly matching TRBD1 (5 bases). This CDR3 has 16 residues. The germline V gene has CDR1 SGHVS and CDR2 FQNEAQ. Trimming cost V 1 base and J 5 bases, with 17 bases left between them. Written as DNA, the CDR3 is TGTGCCAGCAGCTTAGAGGATGGAGGGTGGGGGACTGAAGCTTTCTTT. Encoded protein: CASSLEDGGWGTEAFF. Variable domain in full (rest from reference TRBV7-8 and TRBJ1-1): GAGVSQSPRYKVAKRGQDVALRCDPISGHVSLFWYQQALGQGPEFLTYFQNEAQLDKSGLPSDRFFAERPEGSVSTLKIQRTQQEDSAVYLCASSLEDGGWGTEAFFGQGTRLTVV.

The genes are TRBV5-1 and TRBJ2-1, with 14 bases fitting TRBD2. The CDR3 length is 15 residues. V was clipped by 3 bases and J by 6 bases; unmatched bases: 2. From germline, CDR1 is SGHRS and CDR2 YFSETQ. The CDR3 sequence is CASSWGLAGVNEQFF. Here the CDR3 DNA reads TGCGCCAGCAGCTGGGGACTAGCGGGAGTCAATGAGCAGTTCTTC.

This chain joins TRBV5-6 and TRBJ1-2, with a possible D match to TRBD1 (5 bases). Germline values: CDR1 SGHDT, CDR2 YYEEEE. V gave up 5 bases and J gave up 5 bases, with 16 bases separating them. The CDR3 loop spans 14 amino acids. The CDR3 loop is CASSPGGAQYGYTF. DNA of the CDR3: TGTGCCAGCAGTCCCGGAGGGGCTCAATATGGCTACACCTTC.

The chain joins TRBV19 to TRBJ2-7, with 10 bases identical to TRBD1. The ends lost 6 bases at V and 3 bases at J; junction bases unmatched: 5. The V gene's germline CDR1 is LNHDA and CDR2 SQIVND (reference sequence). The CDR3 is made up of 14 amino acids. CDR3 coding DNA: TGTGCCAGTAGCCCCGGGACAGGGGTCTACGAGCAGTACTTC. Its protein is CASSPGTGVYEQYF.

This chain uses TRBV19 with TRBJ2-2, with D hard to call. The CDR3 totals 11 residues. Germline V gene data show CDR1 as LNHDA and CDR2 as SQIVND (reference sequence). V lost 7 bases, J lost 8 bases, and 8 bases lay in between. In DNA, the CDR3 is TGTGCCAGTATTCAAGGGGGGGAGCTGTTTTTT. Its translation: CASIQGGELFF. Using reference TRBV19 and TRBJ2-2 for the parts outside the CDR3, the full variable domain is DGGITQSPKYLFRKEGQNVTLSCEQNLNHDAMYWYRQDPGQGLRLIYYSQIVNDFQKGDIAEGYSVSREKKESFPLTVTSAQKNPTAFYLCASIQGGELFFGEGSRLTVL.

CDR3 in DNA: TGTGCCAGCAGCCCACACAGGTCTAACCAAGAGACCCAGTACTTC. It yields the protein CASSPHRSNQETQYF. The V call is TRBV9, the J call TRBJ2-5; tentative D call: TRBD1 (5 bases). Looked up from germline, CDR1 is SGDLS and CDR2 is YYNGEE. The V end was cut by 4 bases, the J end by 0 bases, with 13 bases between. This CDR3 comprises 15 residues.

This clone was seen a handful of times. V usage is TRBV9 and J usage is TRBJ1-1, with D uncertain. Germline-derived CDR1 and CDR2 are SGDLS and YYNGEE. V lost 0 bases, J lost 1 base, and 4 bases lay in between. The CDR3 extends over 13 amino acids. CDR3 loop: CASSVDQNTEAFF. The DNA for the CDR3 is TGTGCCAGCAGCGTAGATCAGAACACTGAAGCTTTCTTT.

The genes are TRBV5-5 and TRBJ2-7; D not resolved. CDR3 size: 13 residues. V was trimmed by 6 bases and J by 4 bases, leaving 14 bases between them. Germline CDR1 reads SGHKS; CDR2 reads YYEKEE (reference sequence). CDR3 nucleotides: TGTGCCAGCACCCCTGACATCCCATACGAGCAGTACTTC. Translated: CASTPDIPYEQYF.